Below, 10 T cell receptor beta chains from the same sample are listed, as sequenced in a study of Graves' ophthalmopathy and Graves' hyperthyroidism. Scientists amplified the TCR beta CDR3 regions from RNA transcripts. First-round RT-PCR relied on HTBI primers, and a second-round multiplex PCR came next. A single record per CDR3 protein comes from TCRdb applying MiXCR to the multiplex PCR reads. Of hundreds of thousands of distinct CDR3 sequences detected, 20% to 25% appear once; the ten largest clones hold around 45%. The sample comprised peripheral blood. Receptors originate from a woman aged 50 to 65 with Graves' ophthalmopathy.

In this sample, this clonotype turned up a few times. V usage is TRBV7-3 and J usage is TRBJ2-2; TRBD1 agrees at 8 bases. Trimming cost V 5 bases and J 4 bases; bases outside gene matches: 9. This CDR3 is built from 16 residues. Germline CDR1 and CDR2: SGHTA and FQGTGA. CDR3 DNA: TGTGCCAGCAGCCCCTTGGACAGGGTGTCCACCGGGGAGCTGTTTTTT. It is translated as CASSPLDRVSTGELFF.

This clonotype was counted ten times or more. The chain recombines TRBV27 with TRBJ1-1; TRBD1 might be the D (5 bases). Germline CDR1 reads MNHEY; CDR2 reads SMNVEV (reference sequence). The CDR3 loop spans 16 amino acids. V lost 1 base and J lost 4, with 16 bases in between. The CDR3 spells CASSLWSGRAGTEAFF. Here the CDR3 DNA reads TGTGCCAGCAGTTTATGGTCTGGCAGGGCGGGCACTGAAGCTTTCTTT.

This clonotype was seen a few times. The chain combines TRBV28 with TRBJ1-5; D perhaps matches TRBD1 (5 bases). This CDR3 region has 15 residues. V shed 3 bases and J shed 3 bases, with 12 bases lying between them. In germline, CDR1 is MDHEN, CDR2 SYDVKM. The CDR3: CASSFRGANNQPQHF. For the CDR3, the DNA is TGTGCCAGCAGTTTTAGAGGGGCCAACAATCAGCCCCAGCATTTT.

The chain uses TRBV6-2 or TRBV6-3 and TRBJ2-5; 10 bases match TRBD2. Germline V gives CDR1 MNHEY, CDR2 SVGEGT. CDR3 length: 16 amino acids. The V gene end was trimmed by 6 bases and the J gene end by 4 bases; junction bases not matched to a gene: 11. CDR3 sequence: CASRPQREGGLETQYF. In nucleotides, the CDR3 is TGTGCCAGCAGGCCTCAGCGGGAGGGAGGGCTAGAGACCCAGTACTTC.

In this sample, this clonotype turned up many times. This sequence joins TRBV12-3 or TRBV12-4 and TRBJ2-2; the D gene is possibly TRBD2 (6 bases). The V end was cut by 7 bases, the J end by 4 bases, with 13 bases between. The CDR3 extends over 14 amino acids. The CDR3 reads CASTGTLITGELFF. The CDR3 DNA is TGTGCCAGCACGGGGACTCTAATCACCGGGGAGCTGTTTTTT.

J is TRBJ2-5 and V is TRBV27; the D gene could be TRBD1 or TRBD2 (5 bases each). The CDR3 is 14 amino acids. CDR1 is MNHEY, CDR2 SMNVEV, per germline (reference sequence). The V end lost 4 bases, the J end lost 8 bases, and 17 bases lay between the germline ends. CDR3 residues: CASSSNGAHFTQYF. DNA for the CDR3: TGTGCCAGCAGTTCGAACGGGGCCCACTTTACCCAGTACTTC.

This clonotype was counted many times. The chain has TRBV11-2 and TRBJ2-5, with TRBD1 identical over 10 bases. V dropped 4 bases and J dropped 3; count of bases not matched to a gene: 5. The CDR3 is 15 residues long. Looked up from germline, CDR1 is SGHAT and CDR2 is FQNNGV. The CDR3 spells CASSSPGTGEETQYF. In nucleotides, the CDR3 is TGTGCCAGCAGCTCCCCTGGGACAGGGGAAGAGACCCAGTACTTC. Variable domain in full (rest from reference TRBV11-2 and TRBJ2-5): EAGVAQSPRYKIIEKRQSVAFWCNPISGHATLYWYQQILGQGPKLLIQFQNNGVVDDSQLPKDRFSAERLKGVDSTLKIQPAKLEDSAVYLCASSSPGTGEETQYFGPGTRLLVL.

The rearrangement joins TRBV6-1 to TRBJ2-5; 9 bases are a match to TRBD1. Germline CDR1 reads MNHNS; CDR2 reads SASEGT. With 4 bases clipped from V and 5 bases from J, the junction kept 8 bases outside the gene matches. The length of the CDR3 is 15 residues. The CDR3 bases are TGTGCCAGCAGTGGGGCACAGGGGGCCAGGGAGACCCAGTACTTC. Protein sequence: CASSGAQGARETQYF.

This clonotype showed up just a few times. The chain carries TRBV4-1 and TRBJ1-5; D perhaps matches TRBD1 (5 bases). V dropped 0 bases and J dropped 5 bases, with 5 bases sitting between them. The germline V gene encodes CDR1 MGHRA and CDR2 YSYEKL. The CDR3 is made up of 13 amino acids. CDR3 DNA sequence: TGCGCCAGCAGCCAAGAGGGGGATCAGCCCCAGCATTTT. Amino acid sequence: CASSQEGDQPQHF.

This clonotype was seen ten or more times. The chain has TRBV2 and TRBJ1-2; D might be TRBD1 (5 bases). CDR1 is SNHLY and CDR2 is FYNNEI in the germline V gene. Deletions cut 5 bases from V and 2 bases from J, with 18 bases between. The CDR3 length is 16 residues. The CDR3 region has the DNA TGTGCCAGCAGTCCTGACTCGGGACGGAACAACTATGGCTACACCTTC. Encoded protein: CASSPDSGRNNYGYTF.